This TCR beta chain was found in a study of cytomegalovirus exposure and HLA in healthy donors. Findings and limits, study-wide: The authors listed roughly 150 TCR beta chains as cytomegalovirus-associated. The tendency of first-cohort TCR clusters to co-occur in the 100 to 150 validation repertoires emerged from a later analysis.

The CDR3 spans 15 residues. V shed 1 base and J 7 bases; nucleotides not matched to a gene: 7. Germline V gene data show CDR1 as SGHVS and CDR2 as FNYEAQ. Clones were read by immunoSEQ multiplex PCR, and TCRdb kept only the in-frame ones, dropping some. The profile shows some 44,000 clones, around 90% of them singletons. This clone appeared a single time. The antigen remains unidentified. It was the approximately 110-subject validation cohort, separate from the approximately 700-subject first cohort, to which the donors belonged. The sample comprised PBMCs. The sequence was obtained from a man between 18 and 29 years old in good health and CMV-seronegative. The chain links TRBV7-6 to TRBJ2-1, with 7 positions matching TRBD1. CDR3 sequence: CASSLEGGEENEQFF. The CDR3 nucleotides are TGTGCCAGCAGCTTAGAAGGGGGCGAGGAAAATGAGCAGTTCTTC. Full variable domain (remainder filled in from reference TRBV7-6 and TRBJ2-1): GAGVSQSPRYKVTKRGQDVALRCDPISGHVSLYWYRQALGQGPEFLTYFNYEAQQDKSGLPNDRFSAERPEGSISTLTIQRTEQRDSAMYRCASSLEGGEENEQFFGPGTRLTVL.